Included here is one TCR beta chain sequence, with context. The data derive from a study of blood T cell repertoires in COVID-19. Study-wide context: In each case, the material was cDNA or gDNA derived from T cells, B-cell-depleted T cells, or PBMCs.

Profiling relied on immunoSEQ multiplex PCR, and the TCRdb table lists in-frame clones only, not all of them. The table lists about 100,000 clones, more than 80% of them singletons. Germline loops: CDR1 SNHLY, CDR2 FYNNEI. V was cut by 2 bases and J by 4 bases, with 15 bases left in between. There are 16 residues in the CDR3. The rearrangement joins TRBV2 to TRBJ1-3; possible D gene TRBD1, 5 bases. This receptor was obtained from a man aged 35 to 55 with active or convalescent COVID-19. Material: peripheral blood. The CDR3 is CASSEQGDLIGNTIYF. DNA of the CDR3: TGTGCCAGCAGTGAACAAGGGGACTTAATAGGAAACACCATATATTTT.